Following are 18 T cell receptor beta chains from one sample sequenced in a study of early T cells in non-severe SARS-CoV-2 infection. TCRdb ran MiXCR on the 5' RACE reads and lists one entry per CDR3 protein. The table shows approximately 52,000 distinct CDR3 sequences, with 14% to 15% occurring only once. This specimen was whole blood, taken at baseline. These receptors were taken from an adult who was a healthcare worker with PCR-confirmed SARS-CoV-2 infection or an uninfected control (not recorded which).

J is TRBJ1-5 and V is TRBV18, with unresolved D. This CDR3 has 17 amino acids. Germline loops: CDR1 KGHSH, CDR2 LQKENI. The V end was cut by 4 bases, the J end by 2 bases, with 18 bases between. In DNA, the CDR3 is TGTGCCAGCTCACAATGGGGAGCTACAATGGGCAATCAGCCCCAGCATTTT. The encoded protein is CASSQWGATMGNQPQHF.

The rearrangement joins TRBV12-3 or TRBV12-4 to TRBJ2-2, with D possibly being TRBD2 (6 bases). The CDR3 spans 15 residues. V was clipped by 6 bases and J by 5 bases, with 16 bases between them. The chain's CDR3 is CASSLSGGVTGELFF. The CDR3 coding sequence is TGTGCCAGCAGCCTTAGCGGAGGGGTTACCGGGGAGCTGTTTTTT.

This clonotype was found many times. The V and J genes are TRBV5-4 and TRBJ1-6, with TRBD1 identical over 10 bases. The ends lost 4 bases at V and 9 bases at J; junction bases unmatched: 4. From germline, CDR1 is SGHNT and CDR2 YYREEE (reference sequence). The CDR3 contains 14 residues. CDR3 DNA sequence: TGTGCCAGCAGCGGGGGACAGGGGAGTTCACCCCTCCACTTT. This codes for CASSGGQGSSPLHF.

There are many counts of this clonotype. This chain uses TRBV24-1 with TRBJ1-2; D call uncertain. CDR3 size: 12 residues. Germline assignment: CDR1 KGHDR and CDR2 SFDVKD. The ends were cut back, 6 bases at V and 6 bases at J, with 10 bases in the middle. The chain's CDR3 is CATSSGSDGYTF. Written as DNA, the CDR3 is TGTGCCACCAGTTCAGGATCCGATGGCTACACCTTC.

This clonotype was seen only a few times. The V gene is TRBV5-6, the J gene TRBJ2-7; 8 bases are a match to TRBD1. V shed 0 bases, J shed 1 base, and the junction held 6 bases outside the gene matches. The CDR3 totals 16 residues. CDR1 and CDR2 (germline): SGHDT, YYEEEE. CDR3 DNA sequence: TGTGCCAGCAGCTTGGAACCAGGGGGCCTTTCCTACGAGCAGTACTTC. Residues: CASSLEPGGLSYEQYF.

In this sample, this clonotype turned up a few times. The chain has TRBV12-3 or TRBV12-4 and TRBJ2-1; TRBD1 matches 7 bases. V trimming: 6 bases; J trimming: 0 bases; junction bases outside the gene matches: 5. This CDR3 has 15 residues. The CDR3 spells CASSRDSGSYNEQFF. The DNA for the CDR3 is TGTGCCAGCAGCCGGGACAGTGGCTCCTACAATGAGCAGTTCTTC.

The rearrangement uses TRBV9 and TRBJ2-1; D is undetermined. The CDR3 consists of 16 residues. V gave up 0 bases and J gave up 0 bases, with 10 bases separating them. Germline V gene sequence: CDR1 SGDLS, CDR2 YYNGEE. The DNA for the CDR3 is TGTGCCAGCAGCGTAGAAGGCTCAATCTCCTACAATGAGCAGTTCTTC. This encodes CASSVEGSISYNEQFF.

This clonotype turned up a few times. The V gene is TRBV4-2, the J gene TRBJ2-1, with 10 bases matching TRBD2. Trimming took 5 bases from V and 6 from J; bases not matched to a gene: 7. Germline V gene data show CDR1 as LGHNA and CDR2 as YNFKEQ. CDR3 length equals 15 residues. The CDR3 sequence is CASSSGLAVGNEQFF. In DNA, the CDR3 is TGTGCCAGCAGCTCTGGACTAGCGGTCGGCAATGAGCAGTTCTTC.

Only a few counts were recorded for this clonotype. The V gene is TRBV14, the J gene TRBJ2-1; the match to TRBD1 covers 10 bases. CDR3 length equals 16 residues. The germline gives CDR1 SGHDN, CDR2 FVKESK. V gave up 4 bases and J gave up 0 bases; unmatched junction bases: 3. The chain's CDR3 is CASSRWTGGSYNEQFF. CDR3 DNA: TGTGCCAGCAGCCGTTGGACAGGGGGCTCCTACAATGAGCAGTTCTTC.

V usage is TRBV27 and J usage is TRBJ2-1; TRBD2 aligns across 10 bases. This CDR3 is 15 amino acids long. Per germline, CDR1 MNHEY and CDR2 SMNVEV (reference sequence). Germline trimming cut 5 bases from V and 3 bases from J; bases unmatched to any gene: 4. This chain's CDR3 is CASSTPSGSYNEQFF. The CDR3 nucleotides are TGTGCCAGCAGTACCCCTAGCGGGAGCTACAATGAGCAGTTCTTC.

The chain recombines TRBV10-3 with TRBJ2-1, with TRBD1 matching 7 bases. V trimming: 10 bases; J trimming: 0 bases; junction bases outside the gene matches: 9. CDR1 is ENHRY and CDR2 is SYGVKD in the germline V gene. This CDR3 comprises 15 residues. The CDR3 DNA is TGTGCCACTCTAGGCTCAGGGGGCTCCTACAATGAGCAGTTCTTC. It yields the protein CATLGSGGSYNEQFF.

This clonotype was picked up a small number of times. The rearrangement uses TRBV6-5 and TRBJ1-2; D ambiguous. The germline V gene has CDR1 MNHEY and CDR2 SVGAGI. Trimming left V 0 bases short and J 6 bases short, with 8 bases between. The CDR3 loop spans 13 amino acids. The CDR3 DNA reads TGTGCCAGCAGTTACTCCCCCCGGGATGGCTACACCTTC. Translating it yields CASSYSPRDGYTF.

This clonotype was picked up many times. This rearrangement joins TRBV9 to TRBJ2-7; tentatively, D is TRBD2 (7 bases). The CDR3 totals 17 residues. V lost 4 bases to trimming and J lost 6 bases, with 26 bases between them. Germline V CDR1 and CDR2: SGDLS, YYNGEE. Written as DNA, the CDR3 is TGTGCCAGCAGCTCCCGGTGGGGGCCGACTAGCCCCGTCGAGCAGTACTTC. This gives the protein CASSSRWGPTSPVEQYF.

V gene TRBV12-3 or TRBV12-4 combines with J gene TRBJ1-1, with D uncertain. The germline V and J ends were trimmed by 5 bases and 8 bases, with 12 bases remaining between them. The CDR3 extends over 12 amino acids. CDR3 loop: CASSAGRQEAFF. In DNA form, the CDR3 reads TGTGCCAGCAGTGCTGGGCGACAAGAAGCTTTCTTT.

The chain carries TRBV29-1 and TRBJ1-2; 12 nucleotides agree with TRBD1. This CDR3 comprises 16 residues. Unmatched junction bases numbered 6, after V lost 1 base and J lost 3 bases. The germline V gene has CDR1 SQVTM and CDR2 ANQGSEA. CDR3 loop: CSVEASGTGGHYGYTF. The CDR3 DNA reads as TGCAGCGTTGAAGCCTCCGGGACAGGGGGCCACTATGGCTACACCTTC.

This clonotype was recorded a few times. The chain carries TRBV2 and TRBJ2-1, with D perhaps matching TRBD1 (5 bases). Looked up from germline, CDR1 is SNHLY and CDR2 is FYNNEI. V lost 8 bases and J lost 2, with 10 bases in between. The CDR3 extends over 13 amino acids. This CDR3 is CASWAGTYNEQFF. CDR3 coding DNA: TGTGCCAGCTGGGCAGGGACCTACAATGAGCAGTTCTTC.

This clonotype came up many times. V usage is TRBV6-6 and J usage is TRBJ1-1; TRBD1 is a possible D gene (6 bases). The V end lost 6 bases, the J end lost 1 base, and 15 bases lay between the germline ends. This CDR3 spans 15 amino acids. CDR1 is MNHNY, CDR2 SVGAGI, per germline (reference sequence). The CDR3 loop reads CASSPGHHSNTEAFF. DNA of the CDR3: TGTGCCAGCAGCCCGGGACACCATTCGAACACTGAAGCTTTCTTT.

The J gene is TRBJ2-1, the V gene TRBV6-1, with 10 nucleotides matching TRBD2. Germline V gene lookup returns CDR1 MNHNS and CDR2 SASEGT. The CDR3 extends over 18 amino acids. Trimming at V came to 4 bases and at J to 5 bases, leaving 14 bases not matched to a gene. As DNA, the CDR3 is TGTGCCAGCAGTGTATCACTAGCGGGAAGTCTCACCAACAATGAGCAGTTCTTC. Protein sequence: CASSVSLAGSLTNNEQFF.